These 24 T cell receptor beta chains came from one sample sequenced in a study of blood T cell repertoires in COVID-19. The data were produced by immunoSEQ multiplex PCR, yet TCRdb's version contains in-frame clones alone and is incomplete. Of approximately 100,000 clones in the sample, 75% to 90% were seen once. Material for sequencing was peripheral blood. The receptor set was obtained from a human donor in a cohort sampled during active COVID-19.

V gene TRBV11-2 combines with J gene TRBJ2-1; unclear D gene. Germline CDR1 reads SGHAT; CDR2 reads FQNNGV. The CDR3 length is 14 residues. V lost 5 bases and J lost 5, with 13 bases in between. This CDR3 is CASSRAQADNEQFF. DNA for the CDR3: TGTGCCAGCAGCCGAGCTCAGGCAGACAATGAGCAGTTCTTC. Full variable domain (missing parts from reference TRBV11-2 and TRBJ2-1): EAGVAQSPRYKIIEKRQSVAFWCNPISGHATLYWYQQILGQGPKLLIQFQNNGVVDDSQLPKDRFSAERLKGVDSTLKIQPAKLEDSAVYLCASSRAQADNEQFFGPGTRLTVL.

The V call is TRBV6-5, the J call TRBJ2-2, with TRBD2 as a possible D gene (5 bases). CDR3 length equals 15 residues. V was clipped by 4 bases and J by 3 bases, with 12 bases between them. Germline CDR1 MNHEY, CDR2 SVGAGI. CDR3 region: CASSSAVPHTGELFF. The CDR3 bases are TGTGCCAGCAGTTCAGCGGTCCCTCACACCGGGGAGCTGTTTTTT.

The CDR3 loop reads CASSLAHRDTYGYTF. The CDR3, as DNA: TGTGCCAGCAGCTTAGCGCACCGGGACACCTATGGCTACACCTTC. The chain has TRBV7-9 and TRBJ1-2, with D tentatively TRBD1 (6 bases). V lost 0 bases and J lost 4, with 12 bases in between. The CDR3 length is 15 residues. CDR1 and CDR2 from the germline V gene are SEHNR and FQNEAQ (reference sequence).

The chain carries TRBV28 and TRBJ2-1, with 10 nucleotides matching TRBD1. After removal of 6 bases from V and 1 base from J, the junction contained 9 bases not matched to a gene. This CDR3 is built from 17 residues. Germline V lookup: CDR1 MDHEN, CDR2 SYDVKM. The CDR3 region is CASSPSAGQGSYNEQFF. The CDR3 bases are TGTGCCAGCAGCCCTTCGGCGGGACAGGGGTCCTACAATGAGCAGTTCTTC. Drawing the rest from reference TRBV28 and TRBJ2-1, the complete variable domain is DVKVTQSSRYLVKRTGEKVFLECVQDMDHENMFWYRQDPGLGLRLIYFSYDVKMKEKGDIPEGYSVSREKKERFSLILESASTNQTSMYLCASSPSAGQGSYNEQFFGPGTRLTVL.

This clone was observed a few times. The chain has TRBV3-1 (or the pseudogene TRBV3-2) and TRBJ2-7; D is ambiguous. Trimming stripped 2 bases from V and 0 bases from J, with 8 bases between. The CDR3 has 14 residues. Germline V gives CDR1 LGHDT, CDR2 YNNKEL (reference sequence). CDR3 coding DNA: TGTGCCAGCAGCCAAAGCTGGAGCTCCTACGAGCAGTACTTC. It is translated as CASSQSWSSYEQYF.

The chain recombines TRBV5-5 with TRBJ1-5; D gene unclear. Germline V gives CDR1 SGHKS, CDR2 YYEKEE (reference sequence). This CDR3 is 14 amino acids long. Trimming pared 2 bases from V and 0 bases from J, leaving 6 bases between. The chain's CDR3 is CASSFGNSNQPQHF. Here the CDR3 DNA reads TGTGCCAGCAGCTTCGGGAATAGCAATCAGCCCCAGCATTTT.

This chain connects TRBV19 to TRBJ1-2; D is perhaps TRBD1 (6 bases). V was cut by 5 bases and J by 4 bases, with 14 bases left in between. The germline V gene encodes CDR1 LNHDA and CDR2 SQIVND (reference sequence). The CDR3 has 14 residues. This chain's CDR3 is CASSPRDTLYGYTF. CDR3 nucleotide sequence: TGTGCCAGTAGTCCTCGGGACACTCTCTATGGCTACACCTTC.

J is TRBJ1-1 and V is TRBV7-9; 8 bases line up with TRBD1. Trimming took 5 bases from V and 2 from J; bases not matched to a gene: 4. The germline V gene has CDR1 SEHNR and CDR2 FQNEAQ (reference sequence). The CDR3 is 14 residues long. DNA of the CDR3: TGTGCCAGCAGCCGGGGACAGGCCAACACTGAAGCTTTCTTT. Protein product: CASSRGQANTEAFF.

This chain joins TRBV29-1 and TRBJ2-1; D not certain. Germline lookup yields CDR1 SQVTM and CDR2 ANQGSEA. CDR3 length: 14 residues. Trimming left V 4 bases short and J 4 bases short, with 14 bases between. As DNA, the CDR3 is TGCAGCGTTGCACAAGGCCAGCGTTACAATGAGCAGTTCTTC. This translates into CSVAQGQRYNEQFF.

This clone was recorded a few times. V usage is TRBV11-2 and J usage is TRBJ2-2; TRBD1 is a possible D gene (6 bases). Germline V gene lookup returns CDR1 SGHAT and CDR2 FQNNGV. V lost 6 bases, J lost 0 bases, and 17 bases lay in between. This CDR3 has 17 residues. The CDR3 loop reads CASSPTGLKSNTGELFF. CDR3 sequence (DNA): TGTGCCAGCAGTCCTACAGGGTTAAAATCGAACACCGGGGAGCTGTTTTTT.

The V call is TRBV4-2, the J call TRBJ1-2; TRBD1 matches 7 bases. Germline CDR1 reads LGHNA; CDR2 reads YNFKEQ. This CDR3 has 16 residues. The V gene end was trimmed by 0 bases and the J gene end by 5 bases; junction bases not matched to a gene: 9. The CDR3 DNA reads TGTGCCAGCAGCCAAGATCTGAGGGGGCACTGGTATGGCTACACCTTC. It specifies CASSQDLRGHWYGYTF.

In this sample, this clone turned up once. The rearrangement uses TRBV5-1 and TRBJ1-2; TRBD1 is a possible D gene (5 bases). Trimming cost V 5 bases and J 6 bases, with 20 bases left between them. This CDR3 region has 15 residues. CDR1 and CDR2 from the germline V gene are SGHRS and YFSETQ. CDR3 nucleotides: TGCGCCAGCAGTTATTCCCCAGGGAGGAGGGATGGCTACACCTTC. It yields the protein CASSYSPGRRDGYTF.

The genes are TRBV7-8 and TRBJ1-5; D possibly corresponds to TRBD1 (5 bases). The germline gives CDR1 SGHVS, CDR2 FQNEAQ. Trimming left V 1 base short and J 2 bases short, with 15 bases between. This CDR3 has 17 amino acids. CDR3 sequence: CASSLGVVSRGNQPQHF. CDR3 bases: TGTGCCAGCAGCTTAGGTGTGGTTTCCAGGGGCAATCAGCCCCAGCATTTT.

V and J are TRBV6-1 and TRBJ2-7, with a weak D call TRBD2 (6 bases). Germline values: CDR1 MNHNS, CDR2 SASEGT. V was trimmed by 2 bases and J by 6 bases, leaving 17 bases between them. This CDR3 has 15 residues. CDR3 nucleotide sequence: TGTGCCAGCAGTGAACTCGGGACTGCCCGAGGCGAGCAGTACTTC. It is translated as CASSELGTARGEQYF.

The V and J genes are TRBV5-5 and TRBJ2-5; 7 nucleotides match TRBD2. The CDR3 is 14 amino acids. Germline lookup yields CDR1 SGHKS and CDR2 YYEKEE (reference sequence). V lost 1 base, J lost 1 base, and 1 base stayed unmatched. The CDR3 sequence: CASSLSSGQETQYF. CDR3 nucleotide sequence: TGTGCCAGCAGCTTGTCTAGCGGCCAAGAGACCCAGTACTTC.

The V and J genes are TRBV5-1 and TRBJ2-5; 8 nucleotides agree with TRBD1. CDR3 size: 14 residues. V gave up 4 bases and J gave up 5 bases; unmatched junction bases: 7. Looked up from germline, CDR1 is SGHRS and CDR2 is YFSETQ. In DNA form, the CDR3 reads TGCGCCAGCAGCGTCCAGGGGGCGCGGGAGACCCAGTACTTC. Translated, it gives CASSVQGARETQYF.

CDR3 loop: CASSSRTSGGARTQYF. CDR3 DNA sequence: TGTGCCAGCAGTTCCCGGACTAGCGGGGGGGCCCGGACGCAGTATTTT. The chain has TRBV6-5 and TRBJ2-3; TRBD2 matches at 15 bases. The CDR3 runs to 16 residues. Trimming took 4 bases from V and 9 from J; bases not matched to a gene: 8. Germline V gene lookup returns CDR1 MNHEY and CDR2 SVGAGI.

The chain couples TRBV3-1 (or the pseudogene TRBV3-2) to TRBJ2-5; D gene ambiguous. V dropped 4 bases and J dropped 1 base, with 10 bases sitting between them. Per the germline V gene, CDR1 is LGHDT and CDR2 is YNNKEL (reference sequence). The CDR3 is 14 residues long. The CDR3 spells CASSPWAIQETQYF. CDR3 nucleotide sequence: TGTGCCAGCAGCCCATGGGCCATCCAAGAGACCCAGTACTTC.

This clone occurred once. The CDR3 DNA sequence: TGTGCCAGCAGCCCCCGTGGGCAGGGTGAGTTCTTC. Its translation is CASSPRGQGEFF. The V gene is TRBV7-9, the J gene TRBJ2-1; perhaps TRBD1 as D (5 bases). Germline lookup yields CDR1 SEHNR and CDR2 FQNEAQ (reference sequence). Deletions cut 5 bases from V and 14 bases from J, with 16 bases between. CDR3 length: 12 residues. Supplemented by reference TRBV7-9 and TRBJ2-1, the full variable domain reads DTGVSQNPRHKITKRGQNVTFRCDPISEHNRLYWYRQTLGQGPEFLTYFQNEAQLEKSRLLSDRFSAERPKGSFSTLEIQRTEQGDSAMYLCASSPRGQGEFFGPGTRLTVL.

This chain links TRBV24-1 with TRBJ2-2; D may be TRBD2 (5 bases). Germline CDR1 KGHDR, CDR2 SFDVKD. This CDR3 contains 12 residues. V shed 10 bases and J shed 8 bases, with 13 bases lying between them. The CDR3, as DNA: TGTGCCACGCAGCAGCCGGGGGGGGAGCTGTTTTTT. This codes for CATQQPGGELFF.

The chain recombines TRBV27 with TRBJ1-5; D is perhaps TRBD1 (6 bases). Germline CDR1 MNHEY, CDR2 SMNVEV (reference sequence). The CDR3 is made up of 13 amino acids. V lost 2 bases, J lost 7 bases, and 9 bases lay in between. The CDR3 coding sequence is TGTGCCAGCAGTTTACTGGGGGCGCAGCCCCAGCATTTT. This translates into CASSLLGAQPQHF.

The rearrangement uses TRBV27 and TRBJ2-4; D possibly corresponds to TRBD2 (7 bases). The germline V gene encodes CDR1 MNHEY and CDR2 SMNVEV (reference sequence). V was shortened by 7 bases and J by 0 bases, with 10 bases between the two germline ends. This CDR3 is built from 14 residues. This CDR3 reads CASKGGLAKNIQYF. In nucleotides, the CDR3 is TGTGCCAGCAAGGGGGGGTTAGCCAAAAACATTCAGTACTTC.

Note on this clone: This specimen includes other DNA sequences encoding the same CDR3. The chain carries TRBV5-1 and TRBJ2-5; D possibly corresponds to TRBD1 (5 bases). Germline CDR1 SGHRS, CDR2 YFSETQ. The V and J ends lost 2 bases and 3 bases respectively, with 5 bases between them. The CDR3 loop spans 12 amino acids. CDR3 nucleotides: TGCGCCAGCAGCTTAGGGGAAGAGACCCAGTACTTC. Amino acids: CASSLGEETQYF.

This rearrangement joins TRBV6-2 or TRBV6-3 to TRBJ2-7; 7 bases fit TRBD1. V was clipped by 6 bases and J by 10 bases; unmatched bases: 9. Per germline, CDR1 MNHEY and CDR2 SVGEGT. The CDR3 loop spans 12 amino acids. The CDR3 DNA is TGTGCCAGCAGCCTCGGGACAGCTTACCAGTACTTC. Protein: CASSLGTAYQYF.